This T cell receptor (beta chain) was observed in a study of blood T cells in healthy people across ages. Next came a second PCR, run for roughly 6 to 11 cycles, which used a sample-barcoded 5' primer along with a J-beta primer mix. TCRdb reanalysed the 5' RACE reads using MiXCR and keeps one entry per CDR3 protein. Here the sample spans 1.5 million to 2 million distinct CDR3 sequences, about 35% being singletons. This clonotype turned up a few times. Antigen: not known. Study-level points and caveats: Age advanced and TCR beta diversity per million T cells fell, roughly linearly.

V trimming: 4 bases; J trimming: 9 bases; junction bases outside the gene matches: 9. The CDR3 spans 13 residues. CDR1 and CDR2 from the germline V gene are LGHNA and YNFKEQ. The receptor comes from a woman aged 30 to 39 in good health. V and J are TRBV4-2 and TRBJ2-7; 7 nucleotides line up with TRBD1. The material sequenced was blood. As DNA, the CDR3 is TGTGCCAGCAGCCCAATACAGGGGAACGTGCAGTACTTC. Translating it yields CASSPIQGNVQYF.